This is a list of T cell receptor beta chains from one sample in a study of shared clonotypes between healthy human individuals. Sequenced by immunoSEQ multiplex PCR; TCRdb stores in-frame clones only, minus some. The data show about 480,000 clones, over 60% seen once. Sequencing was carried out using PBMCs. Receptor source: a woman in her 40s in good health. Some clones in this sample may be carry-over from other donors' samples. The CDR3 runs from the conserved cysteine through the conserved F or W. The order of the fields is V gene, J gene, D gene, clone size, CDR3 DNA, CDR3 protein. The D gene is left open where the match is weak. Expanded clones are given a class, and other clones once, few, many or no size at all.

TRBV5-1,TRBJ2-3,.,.,TGCGCCAGCAGGCGGGTATACACGACAGATACGCAGTATTTT,CASRRVYTTDTQYF
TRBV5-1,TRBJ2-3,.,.,TGCGCCAGCAGCTTGGGACAGGCGGCAGATACGCAGTATTTT,CASSLGQAADTQYF
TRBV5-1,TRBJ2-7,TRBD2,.,TGCGCCAGCAGCTGGGGACTAGCGGGAGATGGCCGGCAAACCTACGAGCAGTACTTC,CASSWGLAGDGRQTYEQYF
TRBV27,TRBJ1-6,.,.,TGTGCCAGCAGTCCCTCTGGCAGGCGGAGTTCACCCCTCCACTTT,CASSPSGRRSSPLHF
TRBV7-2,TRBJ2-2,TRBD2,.,TGTGCCAGCAGCCTAGCGGGAGTAGTTAACACCGGGGAGCTGTTTTTT,CASSLAGVVNTGELFF
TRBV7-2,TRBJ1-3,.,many,TGTGCCAGCAGCCCACACATACAGAGCTCTGGAAACACCATATATTTT,CASSPHIQSSGNTIYF
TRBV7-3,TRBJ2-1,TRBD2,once,TGTGCCAGCAGCCAGCTAGCGGGGACCTACAATGAGCAGTTCTTC,CASSQLAGTYNEQFF
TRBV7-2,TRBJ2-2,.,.,TGTGCCAGCAGCTTATCGGGCACCGGGGAGCTGTTTTTT,CASSLSGTGELFF
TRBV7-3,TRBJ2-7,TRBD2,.,TGTGCCAGCAGCGCGTTAGCGGGAGCTCAGAACGAGCAGTACTTC,CASSALAGAQNEQYF
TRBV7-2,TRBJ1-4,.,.,TGTGCCAGCAGCTTCTATAATGAAAAACTGTTTTTT,CASSFYNEKLFF
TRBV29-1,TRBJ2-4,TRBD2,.,TGCAGCGTTGATGTAGCGGGAGGTGGAAACATTCAGTACTTC,CSVDVAGGGNIQYF
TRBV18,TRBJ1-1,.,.,TGTGCCAGCTCCATGGACAGGAACACTGAAGCTTTCTTT,CASSMDRNTEAFF
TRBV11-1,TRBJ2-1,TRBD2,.,TGTGCCAGCAGCTTATCGGCTAGCGGGAGGGCCCACAATGAGCAGTTCTTC,CASSLSASGRAHNEQFF
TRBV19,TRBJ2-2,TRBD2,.,TGTGCCAGTAGTCGGTTGATTAGCGGGACCTACACCGGGGAGCTGTTTTTT,CASSRLISGTYTGELFF
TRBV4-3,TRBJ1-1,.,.,TGCGCCAGCAGCCAAGACCAGGGAGGGGGGAGAGAAGCTTTCTTT,CASSQDQGGGREAFF
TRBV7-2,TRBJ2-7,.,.,TGTGCCAGCAGCTCGAAAAAAGAGGACAGCCCAAGCTCCTACGAGCAGTACTTC,CASSSKKEDSPSSYEQYF
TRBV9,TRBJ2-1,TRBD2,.,TGTGCCAGCAGCACAACTAGCGGGAGTGGCAATGAGCAGTTCTTC,CASSTTSGSGNEQFF
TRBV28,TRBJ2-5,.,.,TGTGCCAGCACAGGGGGGGCGGCCTTCCAAGAGACCCAGTACTTC,CASTGGAAFQETQYF
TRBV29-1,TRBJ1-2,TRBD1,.,TGCAGCGTTAGCGACAGGGGTATGGACTACACCTTC,CSVSDRGMDYTF
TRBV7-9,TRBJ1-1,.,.,TGTGCCAGCAGCTTAGGACAGCTTTTCGGCACTGAAGCTTTCTTT,CASSLGQLFGTEAFF
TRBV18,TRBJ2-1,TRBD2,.,TGTGCCAGCTCACCCCCCCCGGGACTAGCGGGAAACAATGAGCAGTTCTTC,CASSPPPGLAGNNEQFF
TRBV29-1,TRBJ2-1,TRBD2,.,TGCAGCGTTGGGGCTAGCGGGAGGCATGAGCAGTTCTTC,CSVGASGRHEQFF
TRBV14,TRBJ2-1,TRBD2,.,TGTGCCAGCAGCCAAGGGACTAGCGGTTTGAATGAGCAGTTCTTC,CASSQGTSGLNEQFF
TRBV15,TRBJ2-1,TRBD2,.,TGTGCCACCAGGCCGGGACTAGCGGGAGGAGGCGAGCAGTTCTTC,CATRPGLAGGGEQFF
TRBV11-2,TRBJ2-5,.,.,TGTGCCAGCAGCTTATCGATGCCGGCCAGGGTAGGGGAAGAGACCCAGTACTTC,CASSLSMPARVGEETQYF
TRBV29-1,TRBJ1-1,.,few,TGCAGCGTTGGACGATTGGGGCGGGAAGCTTTCTTT,CSVGRLGREAFF
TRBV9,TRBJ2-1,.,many,TGTGCCAGCAGCGCCCCCAGCGGGACAGACTACAATGAGCAGTTCTTC,CASSAPSGTDYNEQFF
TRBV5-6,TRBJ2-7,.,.,TGTGCCAGCAGCTTGGGACAGTCCTACGAGCAGTACTTC,CASSLGQSYEQYF
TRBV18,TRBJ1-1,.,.,TGTGCCAGCTCATCACAGGGCACTATCTCAAACACTGAAGCTTTCTTT,CASSSQGTISNTEAFF
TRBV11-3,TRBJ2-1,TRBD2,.,TGTGCCAGCAGCTCACAAGGACTAGCGGGGGTGGATGAGCAGTTCTTC,CASSSQGLAGVDEQFF
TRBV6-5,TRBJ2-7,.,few,TGTGCCAGCAGTATTCAGCGGGACAACCCCGAGCAGTACTTC,CASSIQRDNPEQYF
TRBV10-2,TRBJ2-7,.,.,TGCGCCAGCAGTGAGGCAGTCCACGAGCAGTACTTC,CASSEAVHEQYF
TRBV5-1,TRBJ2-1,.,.,TGCGCCAGCAGCTTGGGCCGACAGTATGAGCAGTTCTTC,CASSLGRQYEQFF
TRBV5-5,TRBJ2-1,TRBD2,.,TGTGCCAGCAGCTTTGAGAGCGGGAGGGCCCACAATGAGCAGTTCTTC,CASSFESGRAHNEQFF
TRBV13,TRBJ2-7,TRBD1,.,TGTGCCAGCAGCTTAGTCTCCCAGGGGGTCGAGCAGTACTTC,CASSLVSQGVEQYF
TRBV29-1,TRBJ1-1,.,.,TGCAGCGTCTCCACAGGGAACACTGAAGCTTTCTTT,CSVSTGNTEAFF
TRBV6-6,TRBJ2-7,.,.,TGTGCCAGCAGTTACATCCGAGGCGAGCAGTACTTC,CASSYIRGEQYF
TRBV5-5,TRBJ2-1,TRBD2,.,TGTGCCAGCAGCTTGGAGGGGACTACATACAATGAGCAGTTCTTC,CASSLEGTTYNEQFF
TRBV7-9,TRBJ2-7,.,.,TGTGCCAGCAGCTTACTGACCGGGACCGCCTACGAGCAGTACTTC,CASSLLTGTAYEQYF
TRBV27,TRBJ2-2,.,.,TGTGCCAGCAGTTTGGGACTTAAGAGGGAGCTGTTTTTT,CASSLGLKRELFF
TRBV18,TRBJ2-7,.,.,TGTGCCAGCTCACCCGCGGGATCTGGCGAGCAGTACTTC,CASSPAGSGEQYF
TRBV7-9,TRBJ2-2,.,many,TGTGCCAGCAGCTGGACGGGAAACACCGGGGAGCTGTTTTTT,CASSWTGNTGELFF
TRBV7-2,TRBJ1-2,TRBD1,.,TGTGCCAGCAGCTTAGGGGGGACAGCCAACTATGGCTACACCTTC,CASSLGGTANYGYTF
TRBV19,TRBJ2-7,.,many,TGTGCCAGCGACGCGGGCTACGAGCAGTACTTC,CASDAGYEQYF
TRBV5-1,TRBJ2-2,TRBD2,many,TGCGCCAGCAGCCCCGGACTAGCGGTCTTCCCAGGGGACGGGGAGCTGTTTTTT,CASSPGLAVFPGDGELFF
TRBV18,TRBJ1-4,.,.,TGTGCCAGCTCACCAGTTTTTCCTACGGTTGGGGAAAAACTGTTTTTT,CASSPVFPTVGEKLFF
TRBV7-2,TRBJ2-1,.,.,TGTGCCAGCAGCTACGCCGGGAACCTCAATGAGCAGTTCTTC,CASSYAGNLNEQFF
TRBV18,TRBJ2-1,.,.,TGTGCCAGCTCCAAATCAGGGCACGATGAGCAGTTCTTC,CASSKSGHDEQFF
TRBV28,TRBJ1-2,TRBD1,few,TGTGCCAGCAGTATTAGACAGGGGGTGGGCTATGGCTACACCTTC,CASSIRQGVGYGYTF
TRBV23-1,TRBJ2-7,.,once,TGCGCCAGCAGTCAAGGGCGGGACCTCCTTCGCTACGAGCAGTACTTC,CASSQGRDLLRYEQYF
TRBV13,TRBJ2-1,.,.,TGTGCCAGCAGCTTTTGGTTCTGCGGGGAGCAGTTCTTC,CASSFWFCGEQFF
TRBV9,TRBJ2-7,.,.,TGTGCCAGCAGCGTAGACGGGTATCCGGTCGAGCAGTACTTC,CASSVDGYPVEQYF
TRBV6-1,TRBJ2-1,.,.,TGTGCCAGCAGTGAAGTGGCAGTAAGAAACAATGGGCAGTTCTTC,CASSEVAVRNNGQFF
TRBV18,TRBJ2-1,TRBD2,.,TGTGCCAGCTCACCAGGGGGGGAAGGAGTAAATGAGCAGTTCTTC,CASSPGGEGVNEQFF
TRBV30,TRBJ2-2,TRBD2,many,TGTGCCTGGGTCCAGCGGGGGTACACCGGGGAGCTGTTTTTT,CAWVQRGYTGELFF